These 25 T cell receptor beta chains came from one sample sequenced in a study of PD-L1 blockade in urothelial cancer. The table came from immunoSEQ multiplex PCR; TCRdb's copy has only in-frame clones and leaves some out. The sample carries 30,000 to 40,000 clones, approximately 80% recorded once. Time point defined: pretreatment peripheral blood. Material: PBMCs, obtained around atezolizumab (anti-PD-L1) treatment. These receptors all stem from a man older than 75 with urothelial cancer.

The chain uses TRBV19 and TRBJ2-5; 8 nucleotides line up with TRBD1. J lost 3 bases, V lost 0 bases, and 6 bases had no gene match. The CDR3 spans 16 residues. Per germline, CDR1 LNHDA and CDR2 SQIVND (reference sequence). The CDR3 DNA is TGTGCCAGTAGTATAGATCCCGGGACAGGCGAAGAGACCCAGTACTTC. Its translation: CASSIDPGTGEETQYF.

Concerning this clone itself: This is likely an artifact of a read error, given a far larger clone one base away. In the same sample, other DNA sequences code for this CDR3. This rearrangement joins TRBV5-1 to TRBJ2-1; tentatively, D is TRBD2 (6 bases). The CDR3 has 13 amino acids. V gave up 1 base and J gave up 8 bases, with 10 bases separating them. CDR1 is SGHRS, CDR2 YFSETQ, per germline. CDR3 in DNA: TGCGCCAGCAGCTTGCGGGAGTACCATGAGCAGTTCTTC. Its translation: CASSLREYHEQFF.

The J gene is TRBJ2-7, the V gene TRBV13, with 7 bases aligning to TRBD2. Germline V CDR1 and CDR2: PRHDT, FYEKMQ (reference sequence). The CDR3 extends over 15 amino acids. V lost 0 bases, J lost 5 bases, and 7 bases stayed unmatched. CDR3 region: CASSLGGLAVDEQYF. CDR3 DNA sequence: TGTGCCAGCAGCTTAGGGGGGCTAGCGGTCGACGAGCAGTACTTC.

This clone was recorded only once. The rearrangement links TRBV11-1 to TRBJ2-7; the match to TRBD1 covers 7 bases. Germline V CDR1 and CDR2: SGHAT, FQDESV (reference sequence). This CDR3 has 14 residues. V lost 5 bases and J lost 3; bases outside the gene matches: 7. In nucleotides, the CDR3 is TGTGCCAGCAGCGTGGGGACAGTCCTCTACGAGCAGTACTTC. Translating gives CASSVGTVLYEQYF.

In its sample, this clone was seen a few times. CDR3 in amino acids: CASSLVAGEIYEQYF. The DNA for the CDR3 is TGTGCCAGCAGCTTAGTAGCGGGTGAGATCTACGAGCAGTACTTC. The rearrangement links TRBV11-2 to TRBJ2-7; 7 positions agree with TRBD2. J gave up 3 bases and V 1 base, and 6 bases lay outside the gene matches. The CDR3 extends over 15 amino acids. Germline-derived CDR1 and CDR2 are SGHAT and FQNNGV.

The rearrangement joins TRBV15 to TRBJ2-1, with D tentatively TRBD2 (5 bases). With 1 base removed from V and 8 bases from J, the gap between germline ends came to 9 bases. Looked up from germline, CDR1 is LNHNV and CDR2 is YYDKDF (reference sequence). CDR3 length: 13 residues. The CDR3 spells CATSRGTGDEQFF. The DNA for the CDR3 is TGTGCCACCAGCAGAGGGACTGGGGATGAGCAGTTCTTC.

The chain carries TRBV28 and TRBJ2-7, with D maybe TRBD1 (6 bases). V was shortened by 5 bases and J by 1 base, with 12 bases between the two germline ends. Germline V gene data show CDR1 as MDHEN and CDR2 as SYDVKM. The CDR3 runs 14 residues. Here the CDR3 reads CASSPHDRSYEQYF. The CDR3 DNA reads TGTGCCAGCAGTCCCCACGACAGGTCCTACGAGCAGTACTTC.

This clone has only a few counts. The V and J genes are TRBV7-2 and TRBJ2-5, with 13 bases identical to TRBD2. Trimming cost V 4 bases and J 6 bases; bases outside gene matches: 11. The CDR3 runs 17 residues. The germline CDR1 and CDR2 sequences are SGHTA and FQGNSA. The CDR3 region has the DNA TGTGCCAGCAGCTCCGGGACTAGCGGGAACCCGGGGAAGACCCAGTACTTC. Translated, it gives CASSSGTSGNPGKTQYF.

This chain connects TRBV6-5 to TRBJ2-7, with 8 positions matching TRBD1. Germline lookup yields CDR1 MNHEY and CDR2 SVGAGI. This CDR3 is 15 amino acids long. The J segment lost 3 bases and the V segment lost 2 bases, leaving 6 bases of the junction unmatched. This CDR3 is CASSYTGGSRYEQYF. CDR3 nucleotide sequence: TGTGCCAGCAGTTACACAGGGGGGTCACGCTACGAGCAGTACTTC.

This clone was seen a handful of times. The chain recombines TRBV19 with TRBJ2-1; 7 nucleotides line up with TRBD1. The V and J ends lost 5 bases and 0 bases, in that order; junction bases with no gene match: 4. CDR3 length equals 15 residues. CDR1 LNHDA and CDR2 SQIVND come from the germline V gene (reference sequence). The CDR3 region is CASSDNRGSYNEQFF. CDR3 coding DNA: TGTGCCAGTAGTGACAACAGGGGCTCCTACAATGAGCAGTTCTTC.

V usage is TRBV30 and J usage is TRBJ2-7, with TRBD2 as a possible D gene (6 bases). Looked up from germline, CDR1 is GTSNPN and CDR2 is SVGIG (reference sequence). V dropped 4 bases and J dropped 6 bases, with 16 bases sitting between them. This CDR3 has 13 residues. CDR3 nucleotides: TGTGCCTGGAACTCCCGTCGGGAGACCGAGCAGTACTTC. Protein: CAWNSRRETEQYF. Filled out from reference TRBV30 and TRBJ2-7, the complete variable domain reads SQTIHQWPATLVQPVGSPLSLECTVEGTSNPNLYWYRQAAGRGLQLLFYSVGIGQISSEVPQNLSASRPQDRQFILSSKKLLLSDSGFYLCAWNSRRETEQYFGPGTRLTVT.

CDR3 in DNA: TGTGCCAGCAGCTCGATAGCGGGAGAGGGGAATGAGCAGTTCTTC. Amino acid sequence: CASSSIAGEGNEQFF. The chain combines TRBV11-3 with TRBJ2-1, with 9 bases identical to TRBD2. Germline V gene data show CDR1 as SGHNT and CDR2 as YENEEA. The CDR3 is 15 residues long. The trim removed 4 bases at V and 7 bases at J, leaving 8 bases unmatched. Using reference TRBV11-3 and TRBJ2-1 for the parts outside the CDR3, the full variable domain is EAGVVQSPRYKIIEKKQPVAFWCNPISGHNTLYWYLQNLGQGPELLIRYENEEAVDDSQLPKDRFSAERLKGVDSTLKIQPAELGDSAVYLCASSSIAGEGNEQFFGPGTRLTVL.

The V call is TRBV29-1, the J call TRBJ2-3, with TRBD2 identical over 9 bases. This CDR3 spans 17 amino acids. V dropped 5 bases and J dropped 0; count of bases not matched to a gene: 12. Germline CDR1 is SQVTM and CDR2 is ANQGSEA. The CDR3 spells CSVLPLDSGSSTDTQYF. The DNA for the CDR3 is TGCAGCGTTCTACCCCTCGATAGCGGGAGTAGCACAGATACGCAGTATTTT.

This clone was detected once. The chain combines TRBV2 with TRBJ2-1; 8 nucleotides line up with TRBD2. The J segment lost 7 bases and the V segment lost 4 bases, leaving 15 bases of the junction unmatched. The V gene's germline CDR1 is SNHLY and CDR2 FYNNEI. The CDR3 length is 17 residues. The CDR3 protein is CASSVFNSGTIRNEQFF. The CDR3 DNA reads TGTGCCAGCAGTGTATTCAATAGCGGGACTATCCGGAATGAGCAGTTCTTC.

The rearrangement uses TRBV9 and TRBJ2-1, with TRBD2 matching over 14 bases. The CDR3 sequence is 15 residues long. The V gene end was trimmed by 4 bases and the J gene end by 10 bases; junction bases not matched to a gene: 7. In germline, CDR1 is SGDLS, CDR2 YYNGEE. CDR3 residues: CASSSTSGRAREQFF. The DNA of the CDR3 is TGTGCCAGCAGCTCGACTAGCGGGAGGGCCAGAGAGCAGTTCTTC.

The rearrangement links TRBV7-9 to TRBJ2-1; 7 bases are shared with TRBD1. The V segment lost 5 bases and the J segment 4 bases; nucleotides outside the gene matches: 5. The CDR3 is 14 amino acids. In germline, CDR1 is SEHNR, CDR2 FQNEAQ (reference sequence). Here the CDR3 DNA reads TGTGCCAGCAGCCCAGGACAGGATTACAATGAGCAGTTCTTC. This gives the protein CASSPGQDYNEQFF.

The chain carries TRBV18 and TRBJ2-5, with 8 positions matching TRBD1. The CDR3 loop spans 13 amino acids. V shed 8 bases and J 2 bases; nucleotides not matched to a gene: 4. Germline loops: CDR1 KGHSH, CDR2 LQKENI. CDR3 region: CASTRTGQETQYF. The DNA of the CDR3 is TGTGCCAGCACGAGGACAGGGCAAGAGACCCAGTACTTC.

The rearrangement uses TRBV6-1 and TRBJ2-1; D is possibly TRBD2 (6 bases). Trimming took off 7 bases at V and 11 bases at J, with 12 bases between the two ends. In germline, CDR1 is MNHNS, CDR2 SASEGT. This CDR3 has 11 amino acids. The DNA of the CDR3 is TGTGCCAGCATTGGGACTGTGAAGCAGTTCTTC. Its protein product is CASIGTVKQFF.

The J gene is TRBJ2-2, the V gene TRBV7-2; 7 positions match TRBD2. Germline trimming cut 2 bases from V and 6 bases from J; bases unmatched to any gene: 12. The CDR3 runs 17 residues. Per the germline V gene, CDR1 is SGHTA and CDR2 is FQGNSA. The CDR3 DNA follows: TGTGCCAGCAGCTTAATTGAGGGAGGGGCAGTGGCCGGGGAGCTGTTTTTT. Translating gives CASSLIEGGAVAGELFF.

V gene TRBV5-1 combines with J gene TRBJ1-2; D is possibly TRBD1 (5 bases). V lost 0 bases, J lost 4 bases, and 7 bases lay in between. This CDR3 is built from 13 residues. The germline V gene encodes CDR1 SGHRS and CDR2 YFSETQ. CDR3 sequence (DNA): TGCGCCAGCAGCTTGGGACAGCTCTATGGCTACACCTTC. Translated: CASSLGQLYGYTF.

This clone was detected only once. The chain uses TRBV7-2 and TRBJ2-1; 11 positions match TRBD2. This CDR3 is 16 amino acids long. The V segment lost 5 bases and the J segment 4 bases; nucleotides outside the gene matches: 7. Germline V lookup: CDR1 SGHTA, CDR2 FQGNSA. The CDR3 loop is CASSHRGLAGYNEQFF. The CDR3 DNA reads TGTGCCAGCAGCCATCGAGGACTAGCGGGTTACAATGAGCAGTTCTTC.

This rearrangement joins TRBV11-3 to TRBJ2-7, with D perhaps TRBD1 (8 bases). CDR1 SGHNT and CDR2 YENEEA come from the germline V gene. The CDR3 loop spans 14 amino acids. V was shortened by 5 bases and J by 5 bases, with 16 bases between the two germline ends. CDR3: CASSLTGGVHEQYF. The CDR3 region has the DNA TGTGCCAGCAGCCTTACAGGGGGGGTACACGAGCAGTACTTC.

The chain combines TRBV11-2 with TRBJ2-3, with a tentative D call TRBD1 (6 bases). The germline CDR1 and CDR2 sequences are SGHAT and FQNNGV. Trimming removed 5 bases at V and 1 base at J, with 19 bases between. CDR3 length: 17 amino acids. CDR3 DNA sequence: TGTGCCAGCAGCCCGCTAGTGACAGGTTGGGGCACAGATACGCAGTATTTT. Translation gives CASSPLVTGWGTDTQYF. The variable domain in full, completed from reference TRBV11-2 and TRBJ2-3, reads EAGVAQSPRYKIIEKRQSVAFWCNPISGHATLYWYQQILGQGPKLLIQFQNNGVVDDSQLPKDRFSAERLKGVDSTLKIQPAKLEDSAVYLCASSPLVTGWGTDTQYFGPGTRLTVL.

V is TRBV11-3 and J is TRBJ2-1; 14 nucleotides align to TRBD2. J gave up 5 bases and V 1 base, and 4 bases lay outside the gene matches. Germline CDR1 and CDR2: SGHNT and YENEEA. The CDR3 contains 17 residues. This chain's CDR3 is CASSLGLAGGRNNEQFF. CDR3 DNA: TGTGCCAGCAGCTTAGGACTAGCGGGAGGGCGGAACAATGAGCAGTTCTTC.

The CDR3 spells CASSTPKGARTEAFF. The DNA of the CDR3 is TGTGCCAGCAGTACCCCAAAGGGGGCTAGGACTGAAGCTTTCTTT. The chain joins TRBV6-5 to TRBJ1-1; 7 nucleotides align to TRBD1. V lost 5 bases and J lost 5; bases outside the gene matches: 11. CDR1 and CDR2 from the germline V gene are MNHEY and SVGAGI. This CDR3 has 15 residues.